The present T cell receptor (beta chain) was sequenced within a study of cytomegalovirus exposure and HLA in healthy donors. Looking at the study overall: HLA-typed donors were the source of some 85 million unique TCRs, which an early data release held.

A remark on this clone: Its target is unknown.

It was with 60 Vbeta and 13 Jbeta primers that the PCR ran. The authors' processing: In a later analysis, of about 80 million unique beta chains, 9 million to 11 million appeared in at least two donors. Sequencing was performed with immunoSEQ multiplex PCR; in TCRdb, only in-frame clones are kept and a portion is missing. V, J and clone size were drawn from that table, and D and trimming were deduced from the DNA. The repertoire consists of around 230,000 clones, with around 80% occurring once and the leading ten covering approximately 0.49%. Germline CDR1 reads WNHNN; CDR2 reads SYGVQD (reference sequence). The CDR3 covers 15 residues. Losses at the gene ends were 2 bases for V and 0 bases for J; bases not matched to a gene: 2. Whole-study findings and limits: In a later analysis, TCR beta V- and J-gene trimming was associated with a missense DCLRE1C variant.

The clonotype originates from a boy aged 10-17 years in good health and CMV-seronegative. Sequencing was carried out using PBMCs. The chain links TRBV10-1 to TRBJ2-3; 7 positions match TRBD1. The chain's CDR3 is CASSETGDSTDTQYF. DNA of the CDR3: TGCGCCAGCAGTGAGACAGGGGATAGCACAGATACGCAGTATTTT.